Below are 32 T cell receptor beta chains sequenced from a single sample in a study of cytomegalovirus exposure and HLA in healthy donors. The primer mix had 60 Vbeta and 13 Jbeta primers. The repertoire was sequenced with immunoSEQ multiplex PCR; TCRdb's copy has only in-frame clones and lacks some. The sample has around 180,000 clones, 85% seen once. Sequences were obtained from PBMCs. The receptors were gathered from a boy aged 2 to 10 in good health and CMV-seronegative.

J is TRBJ1-2 and V is TRBV29-1; 7 nucleotides line up with TRBD1. CDR1 is SQVTM and CDR2 is ANQGSEA in the germline V gene. The CDR3 extends over 15 amino acids. V dropped 6 bases and J dropped 0; count of bases not matched to a gene: 10. CDR3 DNA sequence: TGCAGCGTCCCAAGCCGACAGGGACCTAACTATGGCTACACCTTC. Protein sequence: CSVPSRQGPNYGYTF.

V is TRBV6-1 and J is TRBJ2-2; D uncertain. In germline, CDR1 is MNHNS, CDR2 SASEGT. The CDR3 runs 13 residues. Trimming stripped 5 bases from V and 2 bases from J, with 6 bases between. This chain's CDR3 is CASSNSNTGELFF. In DNA, the CDR3 is TGTGCCAGCAGTAACAGTAACACCGGGGAGCTGTTTTTT.

This sequence joins TRBV10-3 and TRBJ2-7, with 8 bases matching TRBD1. The CDR3 consists of 14 residues. Germline loops: CDR1 ENHRY, CDR2 SYGVKD. Trimming removed 7 bases from V and 5 bases from J; junction bases left unmatched: 10. Here the CDR3 reads CAITSGQGSDEQYF. The CDR3 coding sequence is TGTGCCATCACTTCCGGACAGGGAAGCGACGAGCAGTACTTC.

As concerns this clone: A junction end diverges from the germline sequence, so it may reflect a read error. The chain recombines TRBV7-9 with TRBJ2-3; TRBD2 matches 10 bases. The CDR3 loop spans 16 amino acids. From germline, CDR1 is SEHNR and CDR2 FQNEAQ (reference sequence). The CDR3 spells CSSSPGLAEVTDTQYF. The CDR3 DNA sequence: TGTTCCAGCAGCCCCGGACTAGCGGAGGTCACAGATACGCAGTATTTT. The complete variable domain, with remaining parts taken from reference TRBV7-9 and TRBJ2-3, reads DTGVSQNPRHKITKRGQNVTFRCDPISEHNRLYWYRQTLGQGPEFLTYFQNEAQLEKSRLLSDRFSAERPKGSFSTLEIQRTEQGDSAMYLCSSSPGLAEVTDTQYFGPGTRLTVL.

The chain uses TRBV19 and TRBJ1-1, with 8 bases fitting TRBD1. The CDR3 contains 14 residues. CDR1 is LNHDA, CDR2 SQIVND, per germline (reference sequence). Trimming removed 6 bases from V and 1 base from J; junction bases left unmatched: 4. The CDR3 spells CASRTTGGNTEAFF. The CDR3 DNA reads as TGTGCCAGTAGGACCACAGGGGGGAACACTGAAGCTTTCTTT.

The rearrangement links TRBV11-2 to TRBJ2-3, with D possibly TRBD1 on 6 matching bases. Germline V gives CDR1 SGHAT, CDR2 FQNNGV. This CDR3 has 17 amino acids. Trimming removed 4 bases from V and 2 bases from J, with 19 bases in between. The CDR3, as DNA: TGTGCCAGCAGCTCCTTGGTGGGCAGGGGTTCCACAGATACGCAGTATTTT. Translating gives CASSSLVGRGSTDTQYF.

The chain combines TRBV5-1 with TRBJ1-2, with TRBD1 as a possible D gene (5 bases). The CDR3 extends over 18 amino acids. Germline values: CDR1 SGHRS, CDR2 YFSETQ. V was shortened by 3 bases and J by 4 bases, with 25 bases between the two germline ends. CDR3 residues: CASSSSRLLDITAYGYTF. The DNA for the CDR3 is TGCGCCAGCAGCTCCAGCCGACTCCTGGACATTACGGCCTATGGCTACACCTTC.

The V call is TRBV7-9, the J call TRBJ1-5, with D hard to call. CDR1 and CDR2 from the germline V gene are SEHNR and FQNEAQ (reference sequence). CDR3 length equals 16 residues. V was clipped by 3 bases and J by 0 bases, with 12 bases between them. CDR3 sequence: CASSLTNPYSNQPQHF. The DNA of the CDR3 is TGTGCCAGCAGCTTGACAAATCCATATAGCAATCAGCCCCAGCATTTT.

This clone was seen a handful of times. This chain joins TRBV15 and TRBJ2-3, with D possibly matching TRBD2 (5 bases). The CDR3 sequence is 14 residues long. The ends were cut back, 7 bases at V and 5 bases at J, with 16 bases in the middle. Germline V CDR1 and CDR2: LNHNV, YYDKDF (reference sequence). For the CDR3, the DNA is TGTGCCACCATAGATAACCTAGCCGGAGATACGCAGTATTTT. This encodes CATIDNLAGDTQYF.

The chain has TRBV27 and TRBJ2-2; possible D gene TRBD2, 5 bases. Germline lookup yields CDR1 MNHEY and CDR2 SMNVEV (reference sequence). This CDR3 is 14 amino acids long. Trimming took off 4 bases at V and 6 bases at J, with 12 bases between the two ends. The CDR3 here is CASSSRAEAGELFF. The CDR3 nucleotides read TGTGCCAGCAGTTCCCGGGCGGAGGCCGGGGAGCTGTTTTTT.

The chain employs TRBV7-8 and TRBJ2-1, with D possibly TRBD2 on 5 matching bases. This CDR3 comprises 15 residues. The V gene's germline CDR1 is SGHVS and CDR2 FQNEAQ. Deletions cut 1 base from V and 10 bases from J, with 17 bases between. CDR3 nucleotides: TGTGCCAGCAGCTTAGAGTCATGGGCCGGGAAAGAGCAGTTCTTC. Translation: CASSLESWAGKEQFF.

The V and J genes are TRBV18 and TRBJ1-1; D gene uncertain. Germline V gene sequence: CDR1 KGHSH, CDR2 LQKENI. Trimming stripped 5 bases from V and 2 bases from J, with 15 bases between. The CDR3 has 15 amino acids. CDR3 bases: TGTGCCAGCTCATCAAGGACTGTTGCAAACACTGAAGCTTTCTTT. This translates into CASSSRTVANTEAFF.

This clone was seen a few times. This chain joins TRBV5-1 and TRBJ2-5; TRBD2 agrees at 7 bases. CDR3 length: 14 amino acids. Germline assignment: CDR1 SGHRS and CDR2 YFSETQ. After removal of 1 base from V and 3 bases from J, the junction contained 3 bases not matched to a gene. The CDR3 loop is CASSLRAGEETQYF. CDR3 DNA sequence: TGCGCCAGCAGCTTGCGGGCGGGAGAAGAGACCCAGTACTTC.

Concerning this clone itself: The sample contains more than one DNA sequence encoding this CDR3. The chain links TRBV19 to TRBJ2-5; D not resolved. Germline CDR1 is LNHDA and CDR2 is SQIVND (reference sequence). Trimming shortened V by 9 bases and J by 4 bases, and 9 bases separated the two germline ends. The CDR3 is 11 residues long. The CDR3 region is CASSPGETQYF. DNA for the CDR3: TGTGCCAGCAGTCCCGGAGAGACCCAGTACTTC. Using reference TRBV19 and TRBJ2-5 for the parts outside the CDR3, the full variable domain is DGGITQSPKYLFRKEGQNVTLSCEQNLNHDAMYWYRQDPGQGLRLIYYSQIVNDFQKGDIAEGYSVSREKKESFPLTVTSAQKNPTAFYLCASSPGETQYFGPGTRLLVL.

This chain joins TRBV7-9 and TRBJ1-2; D gene uncertain. This CDR3 is 15 amino acids long. CDR1 and CDR2 from the germline V gene are SEHNR and FQNEAQ (reference sequence). V lost 2 bases and J lost 7, with 17 bases in between. CDR3: CASSLLELKTGGYTF. The CDR3 nucleotides read TGTGCCAGCAGCTTACTCGAGCTGAAGACGGGTGGCTACACCTTC. Full variable domain (remainder filled in from reference TRBV7-9 and TRBJ1-2): DTGVSQNPRHKITKRGQNVTFRCDPISEHNRLYWYRQTLGQGPEFLTYFQNEAQLEKSRLLSDRFSAERPKGSFSTLEIQRTEQGDSAMYLCASSLLELKTGGYTFGSGTRLTVV.

This clone has only one observation. This chain connects TRBV15 to TRBJ1-5, with 7 bases aligning to TRBD1. This CDR3 is built from 14 residues. V dropped 5 bases and J dropped 6; count of bases not matched to a gene: 7. Per the germline V gene, CDR1 is LNHNV and CDR2 is YYDKDF (reference sequence). The CDR3 DNA is TGTGCCACCAGCCCGACAGGGTCTTTTCAGCCCCAGCATTTT. Translation gives CATSPTGSFQPQHF.

V gene TRBV5-1 combines with J gene TRBJ2-5; 7 bases match TRBD2. Germline CDR1 reads SGHRS; CDR2 reads YFSETQ. This CDR3 region has 13 residues. The J segment lost 5 bases and the V segment lost 4 bases, leaving 5 bases of the junction unmatched. The CDR3 reads CASSGRGAETQYF. The CDR3 DNA follows: TGCGCCAGCAGCGGGAGGGGTGCGGAGACCCAGTACTTC.

This clone was observed a few times. The CDR3 DNA reads TGTGCCAGCAGCTTAACAGGCGTCGAGTACGAGCAGTACTTC. Protein sequence: CASSLTGVEYEQYF. J is TRBJ2-7 and V is TRBV28; the D gene is possibly TRBD1 (5 bases). The germline gives CDR1 MDHEN, CDR2 SYDVKM. This CDR3 is 14 amino acids long. The V end was cut by 6 bases, the J end by 4 bases, with 16 bases between. The whole variable domain, remainder taken from reference TRBV28 and TRBJ2-7, is DVKVTQSSRYLVKRTGEKVFLECVQDMDHENMFWYRQDPGLGLRLIYFSYDVKMKEKGDIPEGYSVSREKKERFSLILESASTNQTSMYLCASSLTGVEYEQYFGPGTRLTVT.

The rearrangement uses TRBV5-1 and TRBJ2-6, with D hard to call. Trimming stripped 4 bases from V and 2 bases from J, with 10 bases between. Germline lookup yields CDR1 SGHRS and CDR2 YFSETQ. The CDR3 runs to 15 residues. In nucleotides, the CDR3 is TGCGCCAGCAGCACTGTGGTCGCTGGGGCCAACGTCCTGACTTTC. This sequence encodes CASSTVVAGANVLTF.

The chain joins TRBV23-1 to TRBJ1-5; D is unclear. TRBV23-1 is sorted into the ORF group, with uncertain function. CDR3 size: 13 residues. The germline V and J ends were trimmed by 10 bases and 2 bases, with 12 bases remaining between them. CDR3 coding DNA: TGCGCCAACACACCGTCCCGCAATCAGCCCCAGCATTTT. It yields the protein CANTPSRNQPQHF.

The chain carries TRBV5-5 and TRBJ1-3, with D maybe TRBD1 (5 bases). In germline, CDR1 is SGHKS, CDR2 YYEKEE (reference sequence). CDR3 length equals 14 residues. Deletions cut 2 bases from V and 4 bases from J, with 10 bases between. The CDR3 spells CASSFGGSGNTIYF. In DNA, the CDR3 is TGTGCCAGCAGCTTCGGGGGGTCGGGAAACACCATATATTTT.

This chain uses TRBV7-2 with TRBJ2-1; 10 bases align to TRBD2. The CDR3 sequence is 16 residues long. The V segment lost 5 bases and the J segment 6 bases; nucleotides outside the gene matches: 10. CDR1 is SGHTA and CDR2 is FQGNSA in the germline V gene. CDR3 loop: CASSRDGLAGANEQFF. The CDR3, as DNA: TGTGCCAGCAGCCGAGATGGGCTAGCGGGAGCCAATGAGCAGTTCTTC.

The V gene is TRBV28, the J gene TRBJ1-6, with a possible D match to TRBD1 (6 bases). Germline V gives CDR1 MDHEN, CDR2 SYDVKM. The CDR3 has 15 residues. V lost 6 bases and J lost 7, with 16 bases in between. CDR3 nucleotides: TGTGCCAGCAGAGGGGGGGGCGCGGGGAATTCACCCCTCCACTTT. This gives the protein CASRGGGAGNSPLHF.

The V gene is TRBV28, the J gene TRBJ1-5, with 11 bases that match TRBD1. There are 16 residues in the CDR3. J gave up 6 bases and V 6 bases, and 10 bases lay outside the gene matches. Germline V CDR1 and CDR2: MDHEN, SYDVKM. The CDR3 DNA reads TGTGCCAGCAGCCCCCGCGGGACAGGGGGTGTTCAGCCCCAGCATTTT. This gives the protein CASSPRGTGGVQPQHF.

The chain joins TRBV19 to TRBJ2-3; 7 bases line up with TRBD2. The trim removed 1 base at V and 2 bases at J, leaving 12 bases unmatched. Germline V gene sequence: CDR1 LNHDA, CDR2 SQIVND (reference sequence). The CDR3 contains 18 residues. The CDR3 nucleotides read TGTGCCAGTAGTATAGGGGATAGCGGGTCCCGGCCCACAGATACGCAGTATTTT. Encoded protein: CASSIGDSGSRPTDTQYF.

For the CDR3, the DNA is TGTGCCAGCAGTAGGGACAGGGGGCCCCTGGACGAGCAGTACGTC. Translation: CASSRDRGPLDEQYV. The J gene is TRBJ2-7, the V gene TRBV2; 12 bases match TRBD1. J gave up 5 bases and V 5 bases, and 7 bases lay outside the gene matches. Germline-derived CDR1 and CDR2 are SNHLY and FYNNEI. The CDR3 runs to 15 residues.

The chain links TRBV27 to TRBJ1-1, with D possibly matching TRBD1 (5 bases). The V end lost 3 bases, the J end lost 3 bases, and 11 bases lay between the germline ends. The germline V gene encodes CDR1 MNHEY and CDR2 SMNVEV (reference sequence). This CDR3 comprises 14 residues. The CDR3: CASSLGGRYTEAFF. DNA of the CDR3: TGTGCCAGCAGTTTGGGGGGGAGGTACACTGAAGCTTTCTTT.

The chain couples TRBV28 to TRBJ2-5, with D perhaps matching TRBD2 (6 bases). The J call may be mistaken, given a closer DNA end match to TRBJ2-7. The CDR3 contains 11 residues. Germline-derived CDR1 and CDR2 are MDHEN and SYDVKM. The CDR3 loop reads CASSGGFEQYF. CDR3 nucleotide sequence: TGTGCCAGCAGTGGGGGGTTCGAGCAGTACTTC.

J is TRBJ2-3 and V is TRBV7-2; 7 bases match TRBD1. Germline CDR1 is SGHTA and CDR2 is FQGNSA. The ends lost 3 bases at V and 0 bases at J; junction bases unmatched: 3. The CDR3 has 15 amino acids. The CDR3 here is CASSFGTVSTDTQYF. DNA for the CDR3: TGTGCCAGCAGCTTCGGGACAGTGAGCACAGATACGCAGTATTTT.

The chain combines TRBV27 with TRBJ2-1, with D tentatively TRBD1 (6 bases). V dropped 5 bases and J dropped 3 bases, with 11 bases sitting between them. The CDR3 has 14 amino acids. From germline, CDR1 is MNHEY and CDR2 SMNVEV (reference sequence). For the CDR3, the DNA is TGTGCCAGCAGTAGACAGGCCCGCTACAATGAGCAGTTCTTC. Translating it yields CASSRQARYNEQFF.

The genes are TRBV19 and TRBJ1-5; 7 nucleotides line up with TRBD1. Germline V gene sequence: CDR1 LNHDA, CDR2 SQIVND (reference sequence). This CDR3 has 14 residues. V gave up 5 bases and J gave up 2 bases; unmatched junction bases: 3. CDR3 amino acids: CASSATGGNQPQHF. The CDR3 DNA sequence: TGTGCCAGTAGTGCTACAGGGGGCAATCAGCCCCAGCATTTT.

The rearrangement joins TRBV7-2 to TRBJ1-5; D gene unclear. There are 17 residues in the CDR3. Trimming pared 2 bases from V and 3 bases from J, leaving 17 bases between. Looked up from germline, CDR1 is SGHTA and CDR2 is FQGNSA. The CDR3 coding sequence is TGTGCCAGCAGCTTAAACCCGGGGTGGGAGTTCAATCAGCCCCAGCATTTT. It encodes CASSLNPGWEFNQPQHF.